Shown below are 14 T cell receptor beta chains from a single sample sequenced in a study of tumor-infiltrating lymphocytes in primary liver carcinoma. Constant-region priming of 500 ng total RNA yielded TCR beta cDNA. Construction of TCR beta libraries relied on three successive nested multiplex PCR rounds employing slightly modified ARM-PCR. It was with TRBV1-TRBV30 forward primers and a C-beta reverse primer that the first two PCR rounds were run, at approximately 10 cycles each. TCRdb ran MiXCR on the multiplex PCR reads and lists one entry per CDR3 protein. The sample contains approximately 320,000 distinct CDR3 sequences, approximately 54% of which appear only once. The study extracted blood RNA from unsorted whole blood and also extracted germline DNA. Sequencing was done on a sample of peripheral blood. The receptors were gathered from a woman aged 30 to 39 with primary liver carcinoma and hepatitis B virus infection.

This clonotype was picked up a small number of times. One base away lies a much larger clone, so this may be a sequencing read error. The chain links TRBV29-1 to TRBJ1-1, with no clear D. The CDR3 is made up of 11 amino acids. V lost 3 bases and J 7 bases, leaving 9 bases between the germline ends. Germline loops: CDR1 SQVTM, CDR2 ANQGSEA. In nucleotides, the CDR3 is TGCAGCGTTGACAAGGGCATTGAAGCTTTCTTT. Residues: CSVDKGIEAFF.

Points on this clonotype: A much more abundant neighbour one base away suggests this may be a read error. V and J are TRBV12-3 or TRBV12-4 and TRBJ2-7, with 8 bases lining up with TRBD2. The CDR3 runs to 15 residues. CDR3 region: CASSSQAGVAYGQYF. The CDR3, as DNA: TGTGCCAGCAGTTCCCAAGCGGGAGTCGCCTACGGGCAGTACTTC.

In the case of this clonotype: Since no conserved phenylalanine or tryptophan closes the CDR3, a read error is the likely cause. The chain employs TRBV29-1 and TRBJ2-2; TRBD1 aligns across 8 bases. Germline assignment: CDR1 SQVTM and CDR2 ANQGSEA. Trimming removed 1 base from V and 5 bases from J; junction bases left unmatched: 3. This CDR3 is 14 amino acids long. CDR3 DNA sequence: TGCAGCGTTGAAGGCAGGGGGCGAACCGGGGAGCTGTTTCTT. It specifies CSVEGRGRTGELFL.

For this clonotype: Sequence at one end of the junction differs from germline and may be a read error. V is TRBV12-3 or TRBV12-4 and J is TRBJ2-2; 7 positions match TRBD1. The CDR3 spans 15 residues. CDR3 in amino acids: CASSDREGNIGELFF. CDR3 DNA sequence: TGTGCCAGCAGTGACAGGGAAGGGAACATCGGGGAGCTGTTTTTT.

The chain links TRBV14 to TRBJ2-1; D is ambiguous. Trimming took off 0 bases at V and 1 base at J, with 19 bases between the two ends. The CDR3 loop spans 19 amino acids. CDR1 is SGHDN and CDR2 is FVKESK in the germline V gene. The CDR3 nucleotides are TGTGCCAGCAGCCAAGACGGAAGGGTCCGGGTAACGTCCTACAATGAGCAGTTCTTC. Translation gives CASSQDGRVRVTSYNEQFF.

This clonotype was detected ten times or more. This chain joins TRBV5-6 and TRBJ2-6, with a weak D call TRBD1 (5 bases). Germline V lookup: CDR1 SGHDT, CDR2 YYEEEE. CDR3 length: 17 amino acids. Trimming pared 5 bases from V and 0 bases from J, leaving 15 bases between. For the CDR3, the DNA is TGTGCCAGCAGTTTGACAGTCTTTTTCTCTGGGGCCAACGTCCTGACTTTC. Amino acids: CASSLTVFFSGANVLTF.

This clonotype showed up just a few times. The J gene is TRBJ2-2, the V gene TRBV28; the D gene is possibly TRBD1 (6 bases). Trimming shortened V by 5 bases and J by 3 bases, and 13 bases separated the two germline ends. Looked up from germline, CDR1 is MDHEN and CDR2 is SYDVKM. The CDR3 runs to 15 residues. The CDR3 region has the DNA TGTGCCAGCAGTAGACCTACAGGGTACACCGGGGAGCTGTTTTTT. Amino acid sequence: CASSRPTGYTGELFF.

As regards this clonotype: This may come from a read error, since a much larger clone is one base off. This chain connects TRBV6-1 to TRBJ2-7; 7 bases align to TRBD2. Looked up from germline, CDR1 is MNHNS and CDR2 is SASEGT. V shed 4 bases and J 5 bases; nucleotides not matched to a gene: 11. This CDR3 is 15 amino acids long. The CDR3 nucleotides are TGTGCCAGCAGTGTAGCGTCTAGCGGATCCCACGAGCAGTACTTC. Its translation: CASSVASSGSHEQYF.

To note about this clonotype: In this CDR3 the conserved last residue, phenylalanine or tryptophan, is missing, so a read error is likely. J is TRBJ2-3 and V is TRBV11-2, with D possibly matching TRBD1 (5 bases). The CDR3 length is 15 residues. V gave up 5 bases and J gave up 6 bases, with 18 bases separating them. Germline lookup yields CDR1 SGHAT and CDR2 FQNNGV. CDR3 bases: TGTGCCAGCAGCCCCAACCGGGCTGGGGCTGATACGCAGTATTCT. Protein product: CASSPNRAGADTQYS.

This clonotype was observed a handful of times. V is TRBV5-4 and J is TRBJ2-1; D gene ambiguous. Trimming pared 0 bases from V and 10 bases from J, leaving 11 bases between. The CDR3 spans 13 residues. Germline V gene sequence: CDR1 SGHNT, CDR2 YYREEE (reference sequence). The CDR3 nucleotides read TGTGCCAGCAGCTTGGTAGGGATCAGCGAGCAGTTCTTC. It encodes CASSLVGISEQFF.

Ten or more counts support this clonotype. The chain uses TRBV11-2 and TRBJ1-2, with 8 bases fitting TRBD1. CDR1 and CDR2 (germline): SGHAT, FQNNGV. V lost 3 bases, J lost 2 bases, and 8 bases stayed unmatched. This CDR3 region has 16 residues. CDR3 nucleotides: TGTGCCAGCAGCTTGGAAGGACAGGGCCGCAACTATGGCTACACCTTC. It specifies CASSLEGQGRNYGYTF.

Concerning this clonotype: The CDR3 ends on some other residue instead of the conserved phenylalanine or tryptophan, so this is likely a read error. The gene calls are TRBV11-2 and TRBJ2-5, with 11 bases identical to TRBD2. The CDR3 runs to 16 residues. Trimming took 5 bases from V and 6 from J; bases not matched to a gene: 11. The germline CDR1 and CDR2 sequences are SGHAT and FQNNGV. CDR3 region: CASSIAESSGRKTQYL. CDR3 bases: TGTGCCAGCAGCATAGCAGAGTCTAGCGGGAGGAAGACCCAGTACTTA.

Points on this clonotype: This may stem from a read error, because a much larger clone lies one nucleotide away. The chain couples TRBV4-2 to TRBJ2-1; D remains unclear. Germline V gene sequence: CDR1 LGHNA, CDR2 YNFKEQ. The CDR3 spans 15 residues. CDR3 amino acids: CASSQGTRSCNEQFF. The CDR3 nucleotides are TGTGCCAGCAGCCAAGGGACGAGATCCTGCAATGAGCAGTTCTTC.

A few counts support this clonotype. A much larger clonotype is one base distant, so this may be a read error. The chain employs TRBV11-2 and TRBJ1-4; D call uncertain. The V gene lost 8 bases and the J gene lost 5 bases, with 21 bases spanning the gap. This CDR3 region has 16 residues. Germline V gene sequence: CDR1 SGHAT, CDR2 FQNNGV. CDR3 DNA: TGTGCCAGCGGCCTCAAAAGCGGTGGTTCAAATGAAAAACTGTTTTTT. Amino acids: CASGLKSGGSNEKLFF.